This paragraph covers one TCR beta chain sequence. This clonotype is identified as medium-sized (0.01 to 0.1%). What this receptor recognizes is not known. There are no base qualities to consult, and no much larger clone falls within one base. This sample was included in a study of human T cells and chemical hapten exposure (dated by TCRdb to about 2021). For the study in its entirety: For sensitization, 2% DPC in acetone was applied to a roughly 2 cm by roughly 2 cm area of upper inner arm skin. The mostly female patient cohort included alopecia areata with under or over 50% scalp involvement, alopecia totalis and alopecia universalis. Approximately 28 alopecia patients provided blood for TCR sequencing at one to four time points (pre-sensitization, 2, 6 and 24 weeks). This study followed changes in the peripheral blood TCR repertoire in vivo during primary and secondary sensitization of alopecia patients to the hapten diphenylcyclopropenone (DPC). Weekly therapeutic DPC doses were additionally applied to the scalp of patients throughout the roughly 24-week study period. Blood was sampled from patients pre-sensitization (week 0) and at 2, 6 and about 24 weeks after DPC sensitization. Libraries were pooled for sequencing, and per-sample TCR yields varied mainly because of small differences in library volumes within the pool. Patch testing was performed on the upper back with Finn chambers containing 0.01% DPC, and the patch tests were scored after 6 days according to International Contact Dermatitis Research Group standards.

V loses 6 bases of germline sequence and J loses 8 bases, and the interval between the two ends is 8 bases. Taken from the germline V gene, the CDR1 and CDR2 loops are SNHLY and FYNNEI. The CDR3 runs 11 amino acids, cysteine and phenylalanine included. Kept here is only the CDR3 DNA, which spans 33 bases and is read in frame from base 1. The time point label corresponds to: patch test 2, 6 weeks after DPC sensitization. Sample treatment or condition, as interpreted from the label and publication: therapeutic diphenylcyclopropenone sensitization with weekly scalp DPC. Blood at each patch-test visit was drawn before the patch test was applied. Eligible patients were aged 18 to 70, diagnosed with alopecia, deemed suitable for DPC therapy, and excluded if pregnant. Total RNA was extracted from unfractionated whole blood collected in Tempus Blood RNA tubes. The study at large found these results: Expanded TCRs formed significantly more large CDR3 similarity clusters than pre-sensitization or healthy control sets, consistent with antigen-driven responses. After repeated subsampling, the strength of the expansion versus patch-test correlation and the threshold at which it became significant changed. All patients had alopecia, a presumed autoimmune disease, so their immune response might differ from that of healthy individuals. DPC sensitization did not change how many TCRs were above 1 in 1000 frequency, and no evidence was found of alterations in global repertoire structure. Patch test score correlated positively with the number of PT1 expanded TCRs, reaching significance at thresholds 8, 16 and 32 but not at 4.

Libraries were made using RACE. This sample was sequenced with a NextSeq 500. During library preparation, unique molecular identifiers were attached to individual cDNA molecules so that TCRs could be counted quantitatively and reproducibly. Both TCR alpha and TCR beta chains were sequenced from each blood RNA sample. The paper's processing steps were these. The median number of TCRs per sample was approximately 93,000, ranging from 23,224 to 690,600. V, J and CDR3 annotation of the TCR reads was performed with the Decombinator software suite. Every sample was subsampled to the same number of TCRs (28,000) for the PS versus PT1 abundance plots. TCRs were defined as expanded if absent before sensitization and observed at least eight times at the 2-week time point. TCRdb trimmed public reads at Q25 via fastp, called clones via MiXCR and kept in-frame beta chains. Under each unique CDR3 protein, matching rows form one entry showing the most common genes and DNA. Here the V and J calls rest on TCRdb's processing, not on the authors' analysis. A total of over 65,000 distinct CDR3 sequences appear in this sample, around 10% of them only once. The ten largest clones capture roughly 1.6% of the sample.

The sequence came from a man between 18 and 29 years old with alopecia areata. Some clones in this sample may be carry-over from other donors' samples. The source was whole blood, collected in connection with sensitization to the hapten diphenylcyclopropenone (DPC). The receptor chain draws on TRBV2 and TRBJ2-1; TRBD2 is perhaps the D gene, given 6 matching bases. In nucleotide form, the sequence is TGTGCCAGCAGGCGGGGCGATGAGCAGTTCTTC. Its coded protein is CASRRGDEQFF.